This T cell receptor beta chain was sequenced in a study of human T cells and chemical hapten exposure. Study at large: Alopecia areata, totalis or universalis affected patients, mainly female.

The CDR3 has 23 amino acids. This clonotype occurred a few times. The antigen remains unidentified. Study-wide results and limits: No alteration of TCRs above 1 in 1000 frequency was seen with DPC sensitization.

As processed by the authors: Samples contained a median of roughly 99,000 TCRs, with a range of 23,224 to 690,600. TCRdb re-derived calls from the RACE reads in MiXCR, one entry per CDR3 protein. The V and J calls follow TCRdb's processing rather than the paper's. The sample consists of tens of thousands of distinct CDR3 sequences, more than 6.5% of them appearing once. Time point here: patch test 2, 6 weeks after DPC sensitization. Treatment described: therapeutic diphenylcyclopropenone sensitization with weekly scalp DPC. This receptor was taken from a woman between 25 and 40 years old with alopecia areata. Some clones in this sample may be carry-over from other donors' samples. The J gene is TRBJ2-2, the V gene TRBV21-1. TRBV21-1 is a listed pseudogene. The material was whole blood, obtained in connection with sensitization to the hapten diphenylcyclopropenone (DPC). The CDR3 DNA follows: TGTGCCAGCAGCAAAAAAGCAGGTTTTATTTGGGAACCGAGGCTCTCGAACACCGGGGAGCTGTTTTTT. It is translated as CASSKKAGFIWEPRLSNTGELFF.